These T cell receptor beta chains were read from a single sample in a study of cytotoxic CD8 clonotypes in ibrutinib-treated CLL. Libraries were prepared by immunoSEQ multiplex PCR; TCRdb keeps only in-frame clonotypes and omits some of them. The sample includes over 110,000 clones, 85% to 95% seen only once; the top ten take about a tenth. Sequences were derived from PBMCs, sampled after 12 months of ibrutinib treatment. The receptor source for this set is a human donor with chronic lymphocytic leukemia. The CDR3 runs from the conserved cysteine through the conserved F or W. D genes are given only for firm matches. Size tells how often a clone was seen (once, few, many) or the class of an expanded clone, and some rows leave it out.

J | size | V | D | CDR3 | DNA
TRBJ2-1 | - | TRBV18 | - | CASSPPTTRDEQFF | TGTGCCAGCTCACCACCGACTACAAGGGATGAGCAGTTCTTC
TRBJ1-5 | - | TRBV30 | - | CAWSSGGDQSQHF | TGTGCCTGGAGCTCCGGAGGGGATCAGTCCCAGCATTTT
TRBJ2-1 | - | TRBV7-3 | TRBD1 | CASSQAGGYNEQFF | TGTGCCAGCAGCCAGGCAGGGGGCTACAATGAGCAGTTCTTC
TRBJ2-2 | - | TRBV7-9 | - | CASSLGNTNTGELFF | TGTGCCAGCAGCTTAGGTAACACAAACACCGGGGAGCTGTTTTTT
TRBJ1-2 | - | TRBV7-6 | TRBD1 | CASSPGTGVNGYTF | TGTGCCAGCAGCCCCGGGACAGGGGTAAACGGCTACACCTTC
TRBJ2-7 | - | TRBV5-8 | - | CASSPTGVGEQYF | TGTGCCAGCAGCCCTACGGGGGTCGGGGAGCAGTACTTC
TRBJ1-3 | - | TRBV7-9 | - | CASSNQMSRGNTIYF | TGTGCCAGCAGCAATCAAATGAGTAGGGGAAACACCATATATTTT
TRBJ1-2 | - | TRBV7-9 | - | CASSLGGPLAAGTNYGYTF | TGTGCCAGCAGCTTAGGAGGCCCTCTAGCGGCGGGAACTAACTATGGCTACACCTTC
TRBJ2-7 | - | TRBV7-6 | TRBD1 | CASSARQGTYEQYF | TGTGCCAGCAGCGCGCGACAGGGAACCTACGAGCAGTACTTC
TRBJ1-5 | - | TRBV28 | - | CASSPTPPYSNQPQHF | TGTGCCAGCAGCCCGACACCACCTTATAGCAATCAGCCCCAGCATTTT
TRBJ2-2 | - | TRBV29-1 | - | CSVVVSGRITGELFF | TGCAGCGTTGTTGTCAGCGGGCGAATAACCGGGGAGCTGTTTTTT
TRBJ1-2 | - | TRBV6-5 | - | CASSRGQRKNYGYTF | TGTGCCAGCAGTCGTGGACAGCGGAAGAACTATGGCTACACCTTC
TRBJ2-2 | - | TRBV6-6 | - | CASSFANTGELFF | TGTGCCAGCAGTTTTGCGAACACCGGGGAGCTGTTTTTT
TRBJ2-1 | - | TRBV2 | - | CASSLNEQFF | TGTGCCAGCAGCTTGAATGAGCAGTTCTTC
TRBJ2-4 | - | TRBV19 | TRBD1 | CASSRGQGNIQYF | TGTGCCAGTAGTAGGGGACAGGGAAACATTCAGTACTTC
TRBJ2-7 | - | TRBV28 | - | CASSRGTDYEQYF | TGTGCCAGCAGTCGCGGGACAGACTACGAGCAGTACTTC
TRBJ2-3 | - | TRBV4-3 | - | CASSQGWGDRNTQYF | TGCGCCAGCAGCCAAGGGTGGGGTGACCGGAATACGCAGTATTTT
TRBJ2-3 | - | TRBV11-2 | - | CASSVTGDTQYF | TGTGCCAGCAGCGTGACAGGTGATACGCAGTATTTT
TRBJ1-3 | - | TRBV19 | - | CASRTGGNTIYF | TGTGCCAGCAGGACGGGGGGAAACACCATATATTTT
TRBJ2-2 | - | TRBV9 | TRBD2 | CASSVALAGDTGELFF | TGTGCCAGCAGCGTAGCACTAGCGGGAGACACCGGGGAGCTGTTTTTT
TRBJ1-4 | - | TRBV9 | - | CASSAGPIGGEKLFF | TGTGCCAGCAGCGCGGGTCCAATCGGTGGGGAAAAACTGTTTTTT
TRBJ1-3 | few | TRBV5-1 | - | CASSSEDSGNTIYF | TGCGCCAGCAGCTCAGAAGACTCTGGAAACACCATATATTTT
TRBJ2-1 | - | TRBV19 | - | CASDLGQNNEQFF | TGTGCCAGTGACCTAGGACAGAACAATGAGCAGTTCTTC
TRBJ2-7 | - | TRBV19 | - | CASGAAYEQYF | TGTGCCAGTGGGGCAGCCTACGAGCAGTACTTC
TRBJ2-7 | - | TRBV18 | TRBD2 | CASSPPGLAGGPGEQYF | TGTGCCAGCTCACCACCGGGACTAGCGGGAGGGCCAGGCGAGCAGTACTTC
TRBJ2-3 | - | TRBV19 | - | CASTPSGTPTSTDTQYF | TGTGCCAGTACCCCATCCGGGACACCTACTAGCACAGATACGCAGTATTTT
TRBJ2-7 | - | TRBV9 | - | CASSVGKTGFNEQYF | TGTGCCAGCAGCGTAGGGAAAACAGGGTTCAACGAGCAGTACTTC
TRBJ2-1 | - | TRBV9 | TRBD2 | CASGYTSGSDEQFF | TGTGCCAGCGGGTATACTAGCGGGAGTGATGAGCAGTTCTTC
TRBJ2-7 | - | TRBV11-2 | TRBD2 | CASSLGITSGTEQYF | TGTGCCAGCAGCTTAGGGATTACTAGCGGAACCGAGCAGTACTTC
TRBJ1-1 | - | TRBV28 | TRBD1 | CASSTYRGPEAFF | TGTGCCAGCAGTACCTACAGGGGTCCTGAAGCTTTCTTT
TRBJ1-5 | - | TRBV5-8 | TRBD1 | CASSFTDRGPDQPQHF | TGTGCCAGCAGCTTTACGGACAGGGGGCCTGATCAGCCCCAGCATTTT
TRBJ1-2 | - | TRBV27 | - | CASSYGESSANYGYTF | TGTGCCAGCAGTTATGGGGAGAGTTCAGCTAACTATGGCTACACCTTC
TRBJ2-1 | - | TRBV9 | TRBD2 | CASSVDPGLAGGDEQFF | TGTGCCAGCAGCGTAGACCCCGGACTAGCGGGAGGGGATGAGCAGTTCTTC
TRBJ1-5 | few | TRBV2 | - | CASGLTNQPQHF | TGTGCCAGCGGTCTAACTAATCAGCCCCAGCATTTT
TRBJ1-2 | - | TRBV18 | TRBD1 | CASSPLGQAAYYGGYTF | TGTGCCAGCTCACCCCTAGGACAGGCTGCCTACTATGGTGGCTACACCTTC
TRBJ2-5 | - | TRBV28 | - | CASTAPNRILETQYF | TGTGCCAGCACCGCCCCGAACCGGATATTGGAGACCCAGTACTTC
TRBJ2-3 | - | TRBV7-9 | - | CASSGGRGGIPEATQYF | TGTGCCAGCAGCGGGGGACGCGGAGGAATTCCAGAGGCTACGCAGTATTTT
TRBJ1-3 | - | TRBV9 | - | CASRKTLTENTIYF | TGTGCCAGCAGAAAGACATTGACAGAAAACACCATATATTTT
TRBJ1-1 | few | TRBV29-1 | - | CSHQGWNTEAFF | TGCAGCCATCAGGGGTGGAACACTGAAGCTTTCTTT
TRBJ1-3 | - | TRBV9 | - | CASSVEGSSGNTIYF | TGTGCCAGCAGCGTAGAGGGGAGCTCTGGAAACACCATATATTTT
TRBJ2-7 | - | TRBV27 | TRBD2 | CASSSGPSGTSSYEQYF | TGTGCCAGCAGTTCCGGACCAAGCGGGACGAGCTCCTACGAGCAGTACTTC
TRBJ1-1 | - | TRBV25-1 | - | CASSRGGNTEAFF | TGTGCCAGCAGTAGAGGAGGGAACACTGAAGCTTTCTTT
TRBJ1-2 | once | TRBV5-1 | - | CASSPSWGSQRDGYTF | TGCGCCAGCAGCCCCAGCTGGGGGTCACAGCGAGATGGCTACACCTTC
TRBJ2-2 | - | TRBV6-5 | - | CASSFTEPHTGELFF | TGTGCCAGCAGTTTTACAGAACCCCACACCGGGGAGCTGTTTTTT
TRBJ2-3 | - | TRBV30 | - | CAFGPATDTQYF | TGTGCCTTCGGACCGGCTACAGATACGCAGTATTTT
TRBJ1-3 | - | TRBV11-3 | - | CASSQGPGSGNTIYF | TGTGCCAGCAGCCAAGGGCCGGGGTCTGGAAACACCATATATTTT
TRBJ2-7 | - | TRBV2 | TRBD2 | CASGPFAVSGTYEQYF | TGTGCCAGCGGCCCGTTCGCGGTCAGCGGGACCTACGAGCAGTACTTC
TRBJ2-2 | - | TRBV10-1 | - | CASGPGERTGELFF | TGCGCCAGCGGCCCAGGGGAGAGGACCGGGGAGCTGTTTTTT
TRBJ1-4 | - | TRBV7-9 | - | CASSQQQGGEKLFF | TGTGCCAGCAGCCAACAACAGGGTGGGGAAAAACTGTTTTTT
TRBJ1-2 | - | TRBV4-1 | - | CASSQADGRQGGYTF | TGCGCCAGCAGCCAAGCCGACGGCCGCCAGGGGGGCTACACCTTC
TRBJ2-7 | - | TRBV6-1 | - | CASTTVQGYEQYF | TGTGCCAGCACCACCGTCCAAGGCTACGAGCAGTACTTC
TRBJ2-7 | - | TRBV9 | - | CASSVAAGIYEQYF | TGTGCCAGCAGCGTAGCGGCGGGTATCTACGAGCAGTACTTC
TRBJ2-7 | - | TRBV5-1 | - | CASGGGYGQLYEQYF | TGCGCCAGCGGTGGGGGATACGGACAGCTCTACGAGCAGTACTTC
TRBJ1-4 | - | TRBV30 | - | CAWSWGAREKLFF | TGTGCCTGGAGTTGGGGGGCGCGGGAAAAACTGTTTTTT
TRBJ2-7 | - | TRBV6-1 | - | CASSEGRRAPVYEQYF | TGTGCCAGCAGTGAAGGGAGACGGGCTCCAGTCTACGAGCAGTACTTC
TRBJ1-2 | - | TRBV19 | - | CASSRPEGFYGYTF | TGTGCCAGTAGTAGGCCAGAGGGATTCTATGGCTACACCTTC
TRBJ1-4 | - | TRBV5-8 | - | CASSLVETVNEKLFF | TGTGCCAGCAGCTTGGTTGAGACAGTAAATGAAAAACTGTTTTTT